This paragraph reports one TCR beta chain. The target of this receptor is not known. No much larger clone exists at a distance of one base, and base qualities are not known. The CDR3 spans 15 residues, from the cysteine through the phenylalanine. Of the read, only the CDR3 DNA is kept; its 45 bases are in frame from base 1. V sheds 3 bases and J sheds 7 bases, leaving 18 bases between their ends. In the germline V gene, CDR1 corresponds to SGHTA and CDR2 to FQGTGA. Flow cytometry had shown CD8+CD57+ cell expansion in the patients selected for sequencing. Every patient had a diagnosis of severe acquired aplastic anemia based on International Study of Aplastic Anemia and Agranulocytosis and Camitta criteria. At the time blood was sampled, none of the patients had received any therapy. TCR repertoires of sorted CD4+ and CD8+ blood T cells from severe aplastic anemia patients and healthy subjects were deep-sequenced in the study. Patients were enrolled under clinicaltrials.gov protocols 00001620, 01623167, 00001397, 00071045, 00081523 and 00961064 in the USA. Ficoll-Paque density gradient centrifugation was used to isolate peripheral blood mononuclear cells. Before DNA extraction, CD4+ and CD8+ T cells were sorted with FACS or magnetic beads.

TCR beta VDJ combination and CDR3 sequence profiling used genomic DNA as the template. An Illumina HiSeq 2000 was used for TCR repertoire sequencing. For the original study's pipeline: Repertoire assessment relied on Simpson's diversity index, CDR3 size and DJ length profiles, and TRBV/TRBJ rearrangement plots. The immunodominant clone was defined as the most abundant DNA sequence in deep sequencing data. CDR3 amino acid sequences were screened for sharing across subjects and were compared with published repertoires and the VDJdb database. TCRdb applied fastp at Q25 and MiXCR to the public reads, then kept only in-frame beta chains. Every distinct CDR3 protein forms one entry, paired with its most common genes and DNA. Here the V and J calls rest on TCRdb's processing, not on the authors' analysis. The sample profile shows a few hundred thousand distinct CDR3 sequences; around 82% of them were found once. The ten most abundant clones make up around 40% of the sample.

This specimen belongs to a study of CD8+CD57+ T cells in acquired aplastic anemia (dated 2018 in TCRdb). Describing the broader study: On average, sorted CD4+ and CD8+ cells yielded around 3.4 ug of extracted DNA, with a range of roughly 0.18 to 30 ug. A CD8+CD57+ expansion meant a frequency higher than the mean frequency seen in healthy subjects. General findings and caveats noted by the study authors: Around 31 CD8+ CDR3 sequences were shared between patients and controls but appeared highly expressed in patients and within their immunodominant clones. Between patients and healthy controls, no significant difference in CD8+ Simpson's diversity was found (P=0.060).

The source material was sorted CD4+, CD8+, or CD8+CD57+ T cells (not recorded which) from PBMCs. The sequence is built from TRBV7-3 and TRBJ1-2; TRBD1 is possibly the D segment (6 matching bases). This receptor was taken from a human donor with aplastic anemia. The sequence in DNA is TGTGCCAGCAGCTTGAACGGGGGCGCCGCACCTGGCTACACCTTC. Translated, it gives CASSLNGGAAPGYTF.